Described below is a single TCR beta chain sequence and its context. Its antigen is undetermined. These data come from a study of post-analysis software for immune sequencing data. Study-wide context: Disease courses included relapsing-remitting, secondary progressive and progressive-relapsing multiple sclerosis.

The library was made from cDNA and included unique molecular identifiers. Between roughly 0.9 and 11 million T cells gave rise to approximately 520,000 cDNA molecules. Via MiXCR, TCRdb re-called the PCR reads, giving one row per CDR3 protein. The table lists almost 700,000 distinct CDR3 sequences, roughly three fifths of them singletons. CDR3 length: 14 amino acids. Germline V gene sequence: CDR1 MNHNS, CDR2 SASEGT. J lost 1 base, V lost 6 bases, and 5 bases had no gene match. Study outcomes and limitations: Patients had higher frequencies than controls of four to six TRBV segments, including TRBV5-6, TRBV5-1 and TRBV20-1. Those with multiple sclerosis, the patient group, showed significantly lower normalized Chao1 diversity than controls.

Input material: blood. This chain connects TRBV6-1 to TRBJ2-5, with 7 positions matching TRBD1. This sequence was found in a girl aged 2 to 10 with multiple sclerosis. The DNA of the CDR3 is TGTGCCAGCAGGGGATACAGGGGCCAAGAGACCCAGTACTTC. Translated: CASRGYRGQETQYF.